This T cell receptor beta chain derives from a study of shared clonotypes between healthy human individuals. Investigators spread the genomic DNA of each subset evenly over several immunoSEQ plates. TCRdb keeps only in-frame clones here, not all; method: immunoSEQ multiplex PCR. This table has about 1,800,000 clones, just under 95% appearing once. Naive CD8 cells were CD45RO-negative, positively selected for CCR7, excluding terminally differentiated effector memory CD45RA+ cells. The sequencing sample was made of naive CD8+ T cells sorted from blood. This receptor was obtained from a man younger than 35 in good health.

As DNA, the CDR3 is TGTGCCAGCAGTGATTGGGCTAGCACAGATACGCAGTATTTT. Translated, it gives CASSDWASTDTQYF. The chain links TRBV6-1 to TRBJ2-3; D remains ambiguous. Trimming took 3 bases from V and 0 from J, leaving 7 bases between them. This CDR3 is 14 amino acids long. The germline CDR1 and CDR2 sequences are MNHNS and SASEGT.